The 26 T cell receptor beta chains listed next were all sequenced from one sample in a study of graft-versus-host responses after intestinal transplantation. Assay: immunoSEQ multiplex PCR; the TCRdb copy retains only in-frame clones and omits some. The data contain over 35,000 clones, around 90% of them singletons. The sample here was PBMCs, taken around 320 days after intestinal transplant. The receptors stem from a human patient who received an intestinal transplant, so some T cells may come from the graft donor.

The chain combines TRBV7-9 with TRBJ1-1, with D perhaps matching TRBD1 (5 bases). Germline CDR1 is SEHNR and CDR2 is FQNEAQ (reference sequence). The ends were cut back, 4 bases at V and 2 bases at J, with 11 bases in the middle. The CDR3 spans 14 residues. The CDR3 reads CASSWGGTNTEAFF. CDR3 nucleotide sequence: TGTGCCAGCAGCTGGGGGGGTACTAACACTGAAGCTTTCTTT. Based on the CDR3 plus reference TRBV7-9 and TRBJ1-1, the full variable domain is DTGVSQNPRHKITKRGQNVTFRCDPISEHNRLYWYRQTLGQGPEFLTYFQNEAQLEKSRLLSDRFSAERPKGSFSTLEIQRTEQGDSAMYLCASSWGGTNTEAFFGQGTRLTVV.

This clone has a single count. CDR3 sequence (DNA): TGTGCCAGCTGTCCCGGGACAGGGAGCTCTGGGGCCAACGTCCTGACTTTC. Protein product: CASCPGTGSSGANVLTF. The chain combines TRBV2 with TRBJ2-6; 9 bases match TRBD1. Germline V gives CDR1 SNHLY, CDR2 FYNNEI. There are 17 residues in the CDR3. Trimming took 8 bases from V and 0 from J; bases not matched to a gene: 8.

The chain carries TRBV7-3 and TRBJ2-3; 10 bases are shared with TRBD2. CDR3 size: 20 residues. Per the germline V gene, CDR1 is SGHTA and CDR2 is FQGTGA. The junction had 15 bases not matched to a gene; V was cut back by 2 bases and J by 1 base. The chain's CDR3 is CASSLSPSGTSVRGTDTQYF. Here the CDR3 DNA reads TGTGCCAGCAGCTTATCGCCCTCGGGGACTAGCGTAAGAGGCACAGATACGCAGTATTTT.

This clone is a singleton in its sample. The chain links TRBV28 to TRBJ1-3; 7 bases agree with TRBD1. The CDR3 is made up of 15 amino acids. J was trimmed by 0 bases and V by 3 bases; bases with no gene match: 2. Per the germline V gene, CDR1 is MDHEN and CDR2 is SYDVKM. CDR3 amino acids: CASSFGQASGNTIYF. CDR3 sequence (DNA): TGTGCCAGCAGTTTCGGACAGGCCTCTGGAAACACCATATATTTT.

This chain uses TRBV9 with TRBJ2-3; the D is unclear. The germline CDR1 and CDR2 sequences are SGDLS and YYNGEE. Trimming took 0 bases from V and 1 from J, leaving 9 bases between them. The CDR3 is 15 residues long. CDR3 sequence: CASSVDGDRTDTQYF. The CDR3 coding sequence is TGTGCCAGCAGCGTAGACGGAGACCGCACAGATACGCAGTATTTT.

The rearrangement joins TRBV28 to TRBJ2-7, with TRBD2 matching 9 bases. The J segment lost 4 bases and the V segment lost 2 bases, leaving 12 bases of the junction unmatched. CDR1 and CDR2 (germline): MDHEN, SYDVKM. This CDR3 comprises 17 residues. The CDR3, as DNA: TGTGCCAGCAGTTTAATAATCCCGCGGGAGGGCCAGTACGAGCAGTACTTC. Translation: CASSLIIPREGQYEQYF.

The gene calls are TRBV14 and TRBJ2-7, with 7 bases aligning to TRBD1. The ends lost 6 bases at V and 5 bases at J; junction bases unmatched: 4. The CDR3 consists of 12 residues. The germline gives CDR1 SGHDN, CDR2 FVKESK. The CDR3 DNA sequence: TGTGCCAGCAGACGACAGGGCCACGAGCAGTACTTC. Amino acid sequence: CASRRQGHEQYF.

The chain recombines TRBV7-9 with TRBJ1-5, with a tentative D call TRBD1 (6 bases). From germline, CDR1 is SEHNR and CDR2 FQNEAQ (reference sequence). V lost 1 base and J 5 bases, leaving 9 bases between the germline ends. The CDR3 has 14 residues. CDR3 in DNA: TGTGCCAGCAGCTTAGGGGGGACACATCAGCCCCAGCATTTT. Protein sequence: CASSLGGTHQPQHF.

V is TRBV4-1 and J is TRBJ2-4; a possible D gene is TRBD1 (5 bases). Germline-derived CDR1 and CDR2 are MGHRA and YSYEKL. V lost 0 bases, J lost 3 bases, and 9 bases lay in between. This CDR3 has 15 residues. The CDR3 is CASSQEGADKNIQYF. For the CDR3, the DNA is TGCGCCAGCAGCCAAGAAGGGGCTGACAAAAACATTCAGTACTTC.

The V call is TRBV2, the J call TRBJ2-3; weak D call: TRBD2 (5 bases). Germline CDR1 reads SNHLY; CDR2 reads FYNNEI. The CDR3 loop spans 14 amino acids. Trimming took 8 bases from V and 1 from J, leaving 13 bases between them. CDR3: CASSPGSGTDTQYF. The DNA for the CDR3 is TGTGCCAGCTCCCCGGGGAGCGGCACAGATACGCAGTATTTT.

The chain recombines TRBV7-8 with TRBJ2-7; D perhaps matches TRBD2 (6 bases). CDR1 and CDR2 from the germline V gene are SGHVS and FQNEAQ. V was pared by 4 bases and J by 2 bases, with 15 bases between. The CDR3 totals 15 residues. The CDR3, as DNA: TGTGCCAGCAGCTCTACCCTAGCGTTTACCTACGAGCAGTACTTC. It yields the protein CASSSTLAFTYEQYF. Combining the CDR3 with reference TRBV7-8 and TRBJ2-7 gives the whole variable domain GAGVSQSPRYKVAKRGQDVALRCDPISGHVSLFWYQQALGQGPEFLTYFQNEAQLDKSGLPSDRFFAERPEGSVSTLKIQRTQQEDSAVYLCASSSTLAFTYEQYFGPGTRLTVT.

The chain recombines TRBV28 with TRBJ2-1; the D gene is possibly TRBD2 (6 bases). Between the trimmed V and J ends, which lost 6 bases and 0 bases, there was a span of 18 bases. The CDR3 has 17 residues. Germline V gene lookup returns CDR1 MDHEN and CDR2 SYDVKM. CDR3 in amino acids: CASRGLHRKSSYNEQFF. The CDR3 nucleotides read TGTGCCAGCAGGGGACTTCACCGCAAGAGCTCCTACAATGAGCAGTTCTTC.

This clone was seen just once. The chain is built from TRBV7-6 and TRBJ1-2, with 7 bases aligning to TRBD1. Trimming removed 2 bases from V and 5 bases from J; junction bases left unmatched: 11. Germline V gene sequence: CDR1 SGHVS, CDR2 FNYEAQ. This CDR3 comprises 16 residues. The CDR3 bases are TGTGCCAGCAGCTTATGGGCCGACAGGGCCCCTTATGGCTACACCTTC. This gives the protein CASSLWADRAPYGYTF.

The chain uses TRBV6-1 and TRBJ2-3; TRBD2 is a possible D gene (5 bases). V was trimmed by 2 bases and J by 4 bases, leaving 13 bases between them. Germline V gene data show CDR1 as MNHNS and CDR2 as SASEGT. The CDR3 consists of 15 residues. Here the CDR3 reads CASSESRALADTQYF. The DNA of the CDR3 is TGTGCCAGCAGTGAATCGCGGGCACTAGCAGATACGCAGTATTTT.

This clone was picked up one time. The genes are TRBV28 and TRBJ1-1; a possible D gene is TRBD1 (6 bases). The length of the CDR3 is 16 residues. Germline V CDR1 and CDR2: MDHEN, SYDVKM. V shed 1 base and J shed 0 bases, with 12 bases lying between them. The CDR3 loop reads CASSLFGQPMNTEAFF. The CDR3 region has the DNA TGTGCCAGCAGTTTATTCGGACAGCCCATGAACACTGAAGCTTTCTTT.

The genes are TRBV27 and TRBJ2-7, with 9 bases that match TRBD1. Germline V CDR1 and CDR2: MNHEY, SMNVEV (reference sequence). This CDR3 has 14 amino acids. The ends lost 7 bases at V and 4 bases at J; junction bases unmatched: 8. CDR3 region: CASNRDRVGYEQYF. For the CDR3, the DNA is TGTGCCAGCAACAGGGACAGGGTGGGTTACGAGCAGTACTTC.

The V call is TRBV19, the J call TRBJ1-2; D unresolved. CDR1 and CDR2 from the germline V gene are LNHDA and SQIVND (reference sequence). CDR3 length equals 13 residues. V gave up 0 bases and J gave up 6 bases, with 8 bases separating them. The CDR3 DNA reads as TGTGCCAGTAGTATAGATAGGAGTCATGGCTACACCTTC. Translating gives CASSIDRSHGYTF. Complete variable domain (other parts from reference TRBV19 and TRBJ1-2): DGGITQSPKYLFRKEGQNVTLSCEQNLNHDAMYWYRQDPGQGLRLIYYSQIVNDFQKGDIAEGYSVSREKKESFPLTVTSAQKNPTAFYLCASSIDRSHGYTFGSGTRLTVV.

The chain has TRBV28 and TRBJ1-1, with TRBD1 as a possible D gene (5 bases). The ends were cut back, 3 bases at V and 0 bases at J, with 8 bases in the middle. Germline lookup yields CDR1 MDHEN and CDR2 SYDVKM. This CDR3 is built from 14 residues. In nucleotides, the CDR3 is TGTGCCAGCAGTTTGGGAGGGGTGAACACTGAAGCTTTCTTT. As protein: CASSLGGVNTEAFF.

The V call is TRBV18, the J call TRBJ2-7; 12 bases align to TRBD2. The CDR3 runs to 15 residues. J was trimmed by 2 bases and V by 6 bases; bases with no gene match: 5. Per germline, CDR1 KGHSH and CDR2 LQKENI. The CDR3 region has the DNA TGTGCCAGCTCCCCAGGACTAGCGGGGACCTACGAGCAGTACTTC. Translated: CASSPGLAGTYEQYF.

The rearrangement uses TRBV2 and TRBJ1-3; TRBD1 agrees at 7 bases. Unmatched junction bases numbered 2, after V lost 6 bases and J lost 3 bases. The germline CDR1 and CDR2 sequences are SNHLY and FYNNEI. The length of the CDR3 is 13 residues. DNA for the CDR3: TGTGCCAGCAGCCGGGACAGTGGAAACACCATATATTTT. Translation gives CASSRDSGNTIYF.

In DNA form, the CDR3 reads TGTGCCAGCAGCTTAGAGACTAACTCAGTCAATGAGCAGTTCTTC. Amino acids: CASSLETNSVNEQFF. The chain uses TRBV7-9 and TRBJ2-1, with TRBD2 as a possible D gene (5 bases). The V end was cut by 1 base, the J end by 6 bases, with 13 bases between. CDR1 is SEHNR and CDR2 is FQNEAQ in the germline V gene (reference sequence). The CDR3 contains 15 residues.

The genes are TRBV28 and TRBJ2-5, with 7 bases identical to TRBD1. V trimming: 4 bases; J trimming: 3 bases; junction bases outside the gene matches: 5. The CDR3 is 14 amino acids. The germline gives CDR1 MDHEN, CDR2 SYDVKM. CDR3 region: CASSSLTGKETQYF. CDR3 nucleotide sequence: TGTGCCAGCAGTTCACTGACAGGGAAAGAGACCCAGTACTTC.

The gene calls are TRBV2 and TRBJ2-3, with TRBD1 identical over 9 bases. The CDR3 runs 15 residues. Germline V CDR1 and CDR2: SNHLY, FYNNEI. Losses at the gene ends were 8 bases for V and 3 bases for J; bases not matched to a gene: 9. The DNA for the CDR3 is TGTGCCAGCTCATCGACCGGGACAGGGACAGATACGCAGTATTTT. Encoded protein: CASSSTGTGTDTQYF.

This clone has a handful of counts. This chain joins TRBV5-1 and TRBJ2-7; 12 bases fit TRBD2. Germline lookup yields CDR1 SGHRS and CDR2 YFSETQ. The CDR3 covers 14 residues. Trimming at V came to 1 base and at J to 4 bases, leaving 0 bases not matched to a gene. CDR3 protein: CASSLTSGGYEQYF. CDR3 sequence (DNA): TGCGCCAGCAGCTTGACTAGCGGGGGGTACGAGCAGTACTTC.

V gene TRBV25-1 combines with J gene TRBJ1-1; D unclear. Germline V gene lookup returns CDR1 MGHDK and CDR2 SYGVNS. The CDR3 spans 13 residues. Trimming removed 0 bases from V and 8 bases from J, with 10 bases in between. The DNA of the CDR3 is TGTGCCAGCAGTGAATATGCCCCCGAGGAAGCTTTCTTT. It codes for CASSEYAPEEAFF. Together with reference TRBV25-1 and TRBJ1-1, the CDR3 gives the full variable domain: EADIYQTPRYLVIGTGKKITLECSQTMGHDKMYWYQQDPGMELHLIHYSYGVNSTEKGDLSSESTVSRIRTEHFPLTLESARPSHTSQYLCASSEYAPEEAFFGQGTRLTVV.

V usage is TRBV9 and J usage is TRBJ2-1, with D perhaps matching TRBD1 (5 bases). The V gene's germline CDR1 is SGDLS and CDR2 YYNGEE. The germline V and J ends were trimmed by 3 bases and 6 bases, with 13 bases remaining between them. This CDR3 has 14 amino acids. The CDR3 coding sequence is TGTGCCAGCAGCGAGGGGCCGAACGGCAATGAGCAGTTCTTC. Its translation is CASSEGPNGNEQFF.